This T cell receptor (beta chain) was retrieved from a study of PD-L1 blockade in urothelial cancer. Study at large: Enrolled patients had been treated previously with 0 to 3 chemotherapy regimens.

Each PCR contained spiked-in synthetic TCR analog templates. TCRdb's table, derived via immunoSEQ multiplex PCR, lists solely in-frame clones and lacks some. The table shows under 50,000 clones, with 82% occurring only once. The time point here: pretreatment peripheral blood. Sequences were derived from PBMCs, sampled around atezolizumab (anti-PD-L1) treatment. This receptor was taken from a man aged 50 to 60 with urothelial cancer.

In DNA form, the CDR3 reads TGTGCCAGCAGCACCCTAGCGGAAACCACAGATACGCAGTATTTT. This gives the protein CASSTLAETTDTQYF. The rearrangement uses TRBV5-4 and TRBJ2-3, with 7 bases matching TRBD2. Trimming took 4 bases from V and 2 from J; bases not matched to a gene: 7. Looked up from germline, CDR1 is SGHNT and CDR2 is YYREEE (reference sequence). The CDR3 spans 15 residues.